This paragraph reports one TCR beta chain. Its cognate antigen is unknown. The data are from a study of CD8 T cells in ankylosing spondylitis. The CDR3 is made up of 16 amino acids. Trimming took 4 bases from V and 0 from J, leaving 13 bases between them. Germline CDR1 WSHSY, CDR2 SAAADI. The TCR beta libraries were generated through quantitative 5'-RACE incorporating molecular barcodes. TCRdb independently ran MiXCR on the 5' RACE reads; one entry per CDR3 protein. This table holds around 540,000 distinct CDR3 sequences, 10% to 15% found once. Whole-study results and caveats: About 8 highly homologous variants made up a TCR beta motif that seemed to typify ankylosing spondylitis blood.

Sample: blood, either unsorted or a sorted T cell fraction (not recorded which). The rearrangement uses TRBV10-2 and TRBJ2-1; unclear D gene. The TCR originated in a male donor with ankylosing spondylitis. The CDR3 DNA follows: TGCGCCAGCAGTGGAAGGGTAGCAGGCTCCTACAATGAGCAGTTCTTC. This translates into CASSGRVAGSYNEQFF.